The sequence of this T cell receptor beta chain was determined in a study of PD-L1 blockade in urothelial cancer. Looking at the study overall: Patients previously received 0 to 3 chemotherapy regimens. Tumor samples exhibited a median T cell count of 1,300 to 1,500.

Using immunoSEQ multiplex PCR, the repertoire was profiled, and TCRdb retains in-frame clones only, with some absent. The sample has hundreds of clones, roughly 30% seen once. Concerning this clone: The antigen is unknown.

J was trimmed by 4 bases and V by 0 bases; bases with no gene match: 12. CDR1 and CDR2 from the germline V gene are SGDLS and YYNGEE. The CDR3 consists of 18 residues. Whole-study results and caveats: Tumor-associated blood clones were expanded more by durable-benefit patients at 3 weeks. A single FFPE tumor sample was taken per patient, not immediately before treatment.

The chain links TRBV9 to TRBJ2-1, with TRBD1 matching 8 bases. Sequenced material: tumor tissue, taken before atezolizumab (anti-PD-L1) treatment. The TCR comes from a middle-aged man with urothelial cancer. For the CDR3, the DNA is TGTGCCAGCAGCGTAGAACCCCAGGACAGGGCGGGATACAATGAGCAGTTCTTC. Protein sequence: CASSVEPQDRAGYNEQFF.